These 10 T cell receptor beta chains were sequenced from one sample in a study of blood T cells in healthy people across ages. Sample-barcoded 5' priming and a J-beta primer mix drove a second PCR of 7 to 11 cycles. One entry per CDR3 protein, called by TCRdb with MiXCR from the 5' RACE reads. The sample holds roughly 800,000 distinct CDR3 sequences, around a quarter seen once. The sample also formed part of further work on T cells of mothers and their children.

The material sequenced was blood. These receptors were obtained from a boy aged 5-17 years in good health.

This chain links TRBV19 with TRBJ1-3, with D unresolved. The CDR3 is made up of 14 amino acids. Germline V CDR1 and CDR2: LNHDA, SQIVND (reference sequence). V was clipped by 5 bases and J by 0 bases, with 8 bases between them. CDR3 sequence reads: CASSDLGSGNTIYF. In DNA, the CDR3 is TGTGCCAGTAGTGACTTGGGCTCTGGAAACACCATATATTTT.

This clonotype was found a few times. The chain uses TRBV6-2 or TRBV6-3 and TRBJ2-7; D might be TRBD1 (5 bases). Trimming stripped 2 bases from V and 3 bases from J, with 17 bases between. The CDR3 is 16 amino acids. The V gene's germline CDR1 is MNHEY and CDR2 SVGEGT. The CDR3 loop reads CASSYKPQVGRYEQYF. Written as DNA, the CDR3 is TGTGCCAGCAGTTACAAGCCACAGGTCGGTCGCTACGAGCAGTACTTC.

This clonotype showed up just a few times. In DNA, the CDR3 is TGCGCCAGCAGCCAAGGGAACAGGGCCAACGTCCTGACTTTC. As protein: CASSQGNRANVLTF. The chain carries TRBV4-1 and TRBJ2-6; D is unresolved. The V end lost 1 base, the J end lost 5 bases, and 6 bases lay between the germline ends. Germline V gene sequence: CDR1 MGHRA, CDR2 YSYEKL. CDR3 size: 14 residues.

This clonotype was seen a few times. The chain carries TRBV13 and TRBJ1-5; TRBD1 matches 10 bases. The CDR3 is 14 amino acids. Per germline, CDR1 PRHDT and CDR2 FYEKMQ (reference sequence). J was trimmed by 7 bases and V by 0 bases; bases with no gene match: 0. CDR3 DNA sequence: TGTGCCAGCAGCTTAGGGGGACAGGGGCAGCCCCAGCATTTT. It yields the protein CASSLGGQGQPQHF.

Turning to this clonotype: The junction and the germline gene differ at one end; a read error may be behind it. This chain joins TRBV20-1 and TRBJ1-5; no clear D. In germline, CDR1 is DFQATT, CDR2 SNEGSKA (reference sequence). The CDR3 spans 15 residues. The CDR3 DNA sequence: TGCACGAAACGCCCCCCAGCGTATAGCAAACAGCCCCAGCATTTT. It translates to CTKRPPAYSKQPQHF.

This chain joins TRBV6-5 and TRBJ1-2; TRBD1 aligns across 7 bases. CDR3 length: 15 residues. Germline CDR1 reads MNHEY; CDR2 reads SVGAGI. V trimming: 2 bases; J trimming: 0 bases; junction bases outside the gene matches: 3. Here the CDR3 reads CASSYGDRSNYGYTF. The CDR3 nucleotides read TGTGCCAGCAGTTACGGGGACAGATCTAACTATGGCTACACCTTC.

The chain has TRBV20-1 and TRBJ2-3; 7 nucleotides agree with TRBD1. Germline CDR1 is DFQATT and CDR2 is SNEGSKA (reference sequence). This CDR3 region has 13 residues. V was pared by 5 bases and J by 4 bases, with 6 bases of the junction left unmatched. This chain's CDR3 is CSALDRVPDTQYF. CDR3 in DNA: TGCAGTGCTCTAGACAGGGTTCCAGATACGCAGTATTTT.

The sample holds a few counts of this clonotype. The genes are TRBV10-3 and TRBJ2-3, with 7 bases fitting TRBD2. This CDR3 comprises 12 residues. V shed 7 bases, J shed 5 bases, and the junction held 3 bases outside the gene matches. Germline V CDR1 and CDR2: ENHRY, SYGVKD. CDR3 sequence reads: CAIMGGKDTQYF. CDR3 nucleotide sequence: TGTGCCATCATGGGAGGGAAAGATACGCAGTATTTT.

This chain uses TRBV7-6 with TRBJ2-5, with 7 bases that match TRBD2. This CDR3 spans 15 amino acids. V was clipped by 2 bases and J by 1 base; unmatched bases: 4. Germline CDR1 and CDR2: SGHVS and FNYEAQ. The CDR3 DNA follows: TGTGCCAGCAGCTTAATGGGAGGGGTCCAAGAGACCCAGTACTTC. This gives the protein CASSLMGGVQETQYF.

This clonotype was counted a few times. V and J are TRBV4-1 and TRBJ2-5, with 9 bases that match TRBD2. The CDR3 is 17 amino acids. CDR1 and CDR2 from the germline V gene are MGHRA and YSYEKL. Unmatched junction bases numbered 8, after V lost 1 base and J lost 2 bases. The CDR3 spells CASSQGLTSGAQETQYF. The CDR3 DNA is TGCGCCAGCAGCCAAGGCTTGACTAGCGGCGCACAAGAGACCCAGTACTTC.